A single sample is the source of the 5 T cell receptor beta chains below, sequenced in a study of cytomegalovirus exposure and HLA in healthy donors. Vbeta (60) and Jbeta (13) primers were used in the PCR. Clones were sequenced by immunoSEQ multiplex PCR, and TCRdb holds only the in-frame ones, with some missing. The profile shows over 75,000 clones, 75% to 80% of them singletons. Source material: PBMCs. The receptors originated from a female donor in good health and CMV-seronegative.

In this sample, this clone turned up a few times. The genes are TRBV28 and TRBJ2-5, with 10 bases matching TRBD1. Germline-derived CDR1 and CDR2 are MDHEN and SYDVKM. V shed 3 bases, J shed 4 bases, and the junction held 5 bases outside the gene matches. This CDR3 contains 15 residues. The DNA of the CDR3 is TGTGCCAGCAGTTTTGGACAGGGGGGATCAGAGACCCAGTACTTC. Protein: CASSFGQGGSETQYF.

The rearrangement joins TRBV5-4 to TRBJ2-7; D is possibly TRBD1 (5 bases). The germline V gene has CDR1 SGHNT and CDR2 YYREEE (reference sequence). V was cut by 0 bases and J by 0 bases, with 13 bases left in between. The length of the CDR3 is 16 residues. The CDR3 nucleotides are TGTGCCAGCAGCTTGGATGGACACCTGAGCTCCTACGAGCAGTACTTC. Amino acids: CASSLDGHLSSYEQYF.

The CDR3 reads CASSTGTLGGNTIYF. CDR3 sequence (DNA): TGCGCCAGCAGCACCGGGACACTAGGTGGAAACACCATATATTTT. The V call is TRBV5-1, the J call TRBJ1-3, with a tentative D call TRBD1 (6 bases). This CDR3 spans 15 amino acids. V shed 4 bases and J shed 3 bases, with 14 bases lying between them. Per germline, CDR1 SGHRS and CDR2 YFSETQ.

Only one count was recorded for this clone. The chain couples TRBV7-2 to TRBJ2-7, with D unresolved. The CDR3 extends over 11 amino acids. V was trimmed by 5 bases and J by 1 base, leaving 3 bases between them. CDR1 and CDR2 (germline): SGHTA, FQGNSA. The CDR3 loop reads CASSPSYEQYF. CDR3 bases: TGTGCCAGCAGCCCTTCCTACGAGCAGTACTTC.

This clone has only one observation. The rearrangement links TRBV18 to TRBJ1-1; maybe TRBD1 (6 bases). CDR1 and CDR2 (germline): KGHSH, LQKENI. The CDR3 is 14 amino acids. Trimming removed 4 bases from V and 1 base from J, with 10 bases in between. The CDR3 DNA sequence: TGTGCCAGCTCACAGGGGGTTGAGAACACTGAAGCTTTCTTT. This sequence encodes CASSQGVENTEAFF.